This T cell receptor beta chain stems from a study of shared clonotypes between healthy human individuals. The study's findings and limits: Approximately 4.5% was the fraction of naive CD4 clonotypes found shared across a handful of donors.

Points on this clone: What it binds is not known.

Germline loops: CDR1 SGHKS, CDR2 YYEKEE (reference sequence). There are 13 residues in the CDR3. V gave up 9 bases and J gave up 0 bases, with 12 bases separating them. Several immunoSEQ 96-well plates shared each subset's DNA, each plate a replicate. How the authors handled the data: ImmunoSEQ only sent back junction sequences with no quality scores, so filtering was done differently. Assay used: immunoSEQ multiplex PCR; TCRdb lists only in-frame clones, some missing. D and trimming come from the DNA, and the V and J calls and clone size come from that table. The profile shows some 2.1 million clones, 90% to 95% of them singletons.

This TCR derives from a man younger than 30 in good health. Sequenced input: naive CD4+ T cells sorted from blood. Noted subset: CD45RA+ positively selected. The rearrangement links TRBV5-5 to TRBJ1-1; D might be TRBD1 (6 bases). CDR3 sequence (DNA): TGTGCCACCCAGGGGTTGGTGAACACTGAAGCTTTCTTT. Protein product: CATQGLVNTEAFF.